What follows are 2 T cell receptor beta chains derived from one specimen sequenced in a study of CD8+CD57+ T cells in acquired aplastic anemia listed by TCRdb under 2018. Flow cytometry had shown CD8+CD57+ cell expansion in the patients selected for sequencing. The sequencer was an Illumina HiSeq 2000. Genomic DNA served as template for TCR beta VDJ combination and CDR3 sequence profiling. TCRdb applied fastp at Q25 and MiXCR to the public reads, then kept only in-frame beta chains. Every CDR3 protein is listed once, alongside the most common genes and DNA of its rows. In all, the sample holds about 120,000 distinct CDR3 sequences, and 58% of those were seen once. The ten top clones hold about 31% of the sample. Specimen: sorted CD4+, CD8+, or CD8+CD57+ T cells (not recorded which) from PBMCs. The receptor set was obtained from a human donor with aplastic anemia.

This clonotype appeared many times. This chain connects TRBV4-2 to TRBJ1-5; unclear D gene. The CDR3 covers 15 residues. The V end lost 4 bases, the J end lost 4 bases, and 14 bases lay between the germline ends. Germline V gene sequence: CDR1 LGHNA, CDR2 YNFKEQ. CDR3 sequence reads: CASSPENGPNQPQHF. In DNA form, the CDR3 reads TGTGCCAGCAGCCCCGAGAATGGCCCAAATCAGCCCCAGCATTTT.

This clonotype was seen more than once but under ten times. The chain uses TRBV2 and TRBJ1-2; D is unclear. The CDR3 is 13 amino acids. Trimming took 5 bases from V and 2 from J, leaving 9 bases between them. Germline lookup yields CDR1 SNHLY and CDR2 FYNNEI. The chain's CDR3 is CASSRSGNYGYTF. In DNA, the CDR3 is TGTGCCAGCAGTCGCTCGGGGAACTATGGCTACACCTTC.